This T cell receptor (beta chain) originates from a study of regulatory T cells in long-lasting Graves disease (dated by TCRdb to 2020 to 2022). Background for the entire study: In the newly diagnosed Graves' disease group, patients had been taking antithyroid drugs for less than 3 months. The study was conducted in China and was registered as a clinical trial. A total of approximately 35 samples underwent TCR sequencing: around 13 from persistent and some 20 from newly diagnosed Graves' disease patients. Peripheral blood TCR sequencing and RNA sequencing compared persistent Graves' disease patients with newly diagnosed Graves' disease patients. What the authors observed across the whole study: Persistent patients shared more public clonotypes among themselves (2,741) than newly diagnosed patients did (over 900). The authors noted that the small sample size was a limitation that may lower accuracy. Sequencing and analysis were restricted to the TCR beta chain. Peripheral blood alone was examined, since thyroid tissue, which constituted the primary lesion, could not be accessed. Compared with newly diagnosed patients, patients with persistent Graves' disease had lower TCR Shannon entropy and fewer highly expanded clones, which suggests clonal expansion.

The library was built by means of multiplex PCR. The reads were generated on an Illumina HiSeq 4000. TCR beta libraries were built with iRepertoire HTBI primers and Arm-PCR amplification of CDR3 regions. Gel purification was performed on PCR products prior to sequencing. Processing in the source paper ran as follows. Across samples, approximately 68 TRBV and 13 to 15 TRBJ segments were identified and used for gene usage analysis of CDR3 amino acid clonotypes. COPE and FqMerger were used to merge the filtered high-quality paired reads into contigs. Contigs were aligned with BLAST to IMGT TRBV, TRBD and TRBJ reference genes, and CDR3 was defined per IMGT. Any clonotype with a frequency above 0.1% was counted as a highly expanded clone. Repertoire diversity was measured by Shannon entropy, and V-J evenness by the Gini coefficient. A clonotype found in more than one individual was treated as public. Clones were called with MiXCR by TCRdb after fastp trimmed the public reads at Q25, and only in-frame beta chains were retained. When rows share a CDR3 protein, they turn into one entry using the most common DNA and genes. These V and J calls are TCRdb output, not the study's own analysis. In this sample the table shows over 500,000 distinct CDR3 sequences, 16% of which occur a single time. The ten largest clones capture approximately 20% of the sample.

Reading the label with the study, this specimen's time point is: newly diagnosed GD, antithyroid drugs for less than 3 months. For both TCR sequencing and RNA sequencing, RNA was extracted from PBMCs using TRIzol. The diagnosis of Graves' disease was made according to American Thyroid Association guidelines. Patients for the study were recruited at an endocrinology department in Xi'an, China. Each patient gave 9 to 10 milliliters of peripheral blood, collected in an EDTA anticoagulant tube. Ficoll Paque Plus density gradient separation was used to isolate PBMCs, and no further T cell sorting was done. RNA quality was checked with an Agilent 2100 Bioanalyzer and agarose gel, and concentration with a NanoDrop 2000. On this clonotype itself: The antigen it recognizes is unknown. No quality values exist for individual bases; no much larger clone is one base distant.

The same data also went into a second study, on T cells in Graves' hyperthyroidism and ophthalmopathy. In that second paper, the authors write: Stable Graves' hyperthyroidism was defined as no progression to ophthalmopathy during 18 months of follow-up. Hyperthyroidism patients were aged 18 to 65 years and newly diagnosed, with disease duration of less than 2 months. Exclusion was applied to patients with uncontrolled infections, other autoimmune diseases, pregnancy or lactation. Diagnoses were based on clinical symptoms, serum thyroxine and TRAb, thyroid ultrasound and orbital computed tomography. A first-round RT-PCR of the TCR CDR3 used the HTBI primer set with the Qiagen OneStep RT-PCR kit. Most expanded thyroid clonotypes (frequency above 0.001) were also found in blood, which suggests that blood repertoires may mirror thyroid immune responses. In cross-validation, a model built on a 13 V-J signature told ophthalmopathy apart from stable hyperthyroidism with under 90% sensitivity and around 83% specificity, and in testing the same model reached 80%/75%. During validation, the model predicted progression to ophthalmopathy a median of around 6 months ahead of onset, with roughly 65% sensitivity and about 72% specificity. A discovery cohort of around 100 patients, roughly 45 with Graves' ophthalmopathy and 55 to 60 with stable Graves' hyperthyroidism, was used to find distinguishing TCR V-J signatures. An independent validation cohort of under 20 hyperthyroidism patients and approximately 15 patients who later progressed to ophthalmopathy tested prospective prediction of ophthalmopathy. The 80 to 100 discovery patients were randomly divided into training and test sets at a 7:3 ratio. In addition, the study compared T-cell repertoires in thyroid tissue and in blood from roughly 6 Graves' hyperthyroidism patients. Once sampling was done, hyperthyroidism patients were given methimazole at a starting dose of 30 mg daily, whereas ophthalmopathy patients were given high-dose intravenous methylprednisolone. Libraries were constructed in a second round of multiplex PCR, after which size selection and purification were performed. Paired-end sequencing of the libraries was performed with 100 bp reads on an Illumina HiSeq2000. SOAPnuke was used to process the raw data, with reads discarded if the reads contained adapters or uncalled bases, had a mean Phred below 15, or lacked an exact constant-primer or identifier match. High-quality paired reads were merged with COPE v1.2.5, and unique nucleotide sequences were defined as clonotypes. Clonotypes were aligned to IMGT TRBV, TRBD and TRBJ reference segments using MiTCR v1.1. The analysis was restricted to V-J combinations with a frequency above 0.0001, which together covered roughly 99% of the repertoires. A TCS score was defined as the ratio of F50 (clonal expansion) to E x V (chaos), with BLOSUM62-based TCRdist applied between CDR3 peptides within each V-J. Welch's t-statistics and random forest reduced around 520 V-J features to 13, which were used in a naive Bayes classifier (R e1071). Sample size was not statistically predetermined, and blinding of investigators to group allocation was not performed. The paper reports TCR Vbeta CDR3 sequencing of roughly 140 peripheral blood samples: around 41 ophthalmopathy, fewer than 80 hyperthyroidism and around 17 progressor patients.

The sequencing used peripheral blood mononuclear cells (PBMCs), collected at new diagnosis, from a patient treated with antithyroid drugs. This TCR derives from a woman in her twenties or thirties with Graves disease. Donor details come from another sample of the same person, matched by shared clones.

The base sequence is TGTGCCAGCAGTTTTGGCCTACTCTCTGGAAACACCATATATTTT. Translated, this gives CASSFGLLSGNTIYF. The sequence joins TRBV28 to TRBJ1-3; no D gene call is confident. The V and J ends are trimmed by 3 bases and 0 bases, leaving 9 bases between them. The CDR3, from cysteine to phenylalanine, totals 15 residues. The kept DNA is CDR3 alone, 45 bases in frame from the first base. Via the germline V gene, CDR1 is MDHEN and CDR2 SYDVKM.